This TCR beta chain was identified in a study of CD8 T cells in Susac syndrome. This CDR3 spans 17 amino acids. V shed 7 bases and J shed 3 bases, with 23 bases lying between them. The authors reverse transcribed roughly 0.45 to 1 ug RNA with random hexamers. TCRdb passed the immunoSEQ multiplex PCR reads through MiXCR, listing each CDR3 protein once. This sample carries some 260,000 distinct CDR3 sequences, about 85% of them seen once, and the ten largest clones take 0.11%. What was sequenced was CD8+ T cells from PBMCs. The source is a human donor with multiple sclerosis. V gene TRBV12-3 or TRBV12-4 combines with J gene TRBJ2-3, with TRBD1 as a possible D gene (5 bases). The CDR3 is CASTTLFGRVSTDTQYF. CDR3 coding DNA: TGTGCCAGCACCACACTCTTTGGCAGGGTTAGTACAGATACGCAGTATTTT.